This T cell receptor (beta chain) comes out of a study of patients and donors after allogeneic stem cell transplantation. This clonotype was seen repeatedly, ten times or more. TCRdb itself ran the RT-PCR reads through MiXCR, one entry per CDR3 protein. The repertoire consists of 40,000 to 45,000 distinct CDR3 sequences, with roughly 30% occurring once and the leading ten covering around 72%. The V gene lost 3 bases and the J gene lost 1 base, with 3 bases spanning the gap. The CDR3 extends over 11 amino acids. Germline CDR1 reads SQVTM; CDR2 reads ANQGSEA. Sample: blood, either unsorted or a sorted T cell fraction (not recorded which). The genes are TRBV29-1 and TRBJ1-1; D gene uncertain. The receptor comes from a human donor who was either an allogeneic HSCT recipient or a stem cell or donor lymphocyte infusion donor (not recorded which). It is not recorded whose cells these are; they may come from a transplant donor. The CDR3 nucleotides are TGCAGCGTTGAGGGGAACACTGAAGCTTTCTTT. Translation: CSVEGNTEAFF.